This T cell receptor (beta chain) was recovered during a study of early T cells in non-severe SARS-CoV-2 infection. Study information: Unsorted whole blood bulk RNA was sequenced, with unpaired chains. Study-wide results and caveats: The study's VDJdb matching favored anti-spike CD8 responses and missed private and CD4 specificities.

This clonotype was counted ten times or more. Its antigen is not identified. Individually, cDNA molecules had unique molecular identifiers attached to them. From the 5' RACE reads, TCRdb called clonotypes with MiXCR, one entry per CDR3 protein. The data show under 50,000 distinct CDR3 sequences, with roughly 4% seen just once and roughly 6% held by the top ten. Trimming took off 5 bases at V and 8 bases at J, with 12 bases between the two ends. The CDR3 has 12 residues. The germline V gene has CDR1 SGHAT and CDR2 FQDESV (reference sequence). The chain recombines TRBV11-1 with TRBJ1-2; maybe TRBD1 (5 bases). The clonotype originates from an adult who was a healthcare worker with PCR-confirmed SARS-CoV-2 infection or an uninfected control (not recorded which). The sequenced sample consisted of whole blood. The CDR3 DNA sequence: TGTGCCAGCAGCCAAGAGGGGAGCGGCTACACCTTC. Translating it yields CASSQEGSGYTF.